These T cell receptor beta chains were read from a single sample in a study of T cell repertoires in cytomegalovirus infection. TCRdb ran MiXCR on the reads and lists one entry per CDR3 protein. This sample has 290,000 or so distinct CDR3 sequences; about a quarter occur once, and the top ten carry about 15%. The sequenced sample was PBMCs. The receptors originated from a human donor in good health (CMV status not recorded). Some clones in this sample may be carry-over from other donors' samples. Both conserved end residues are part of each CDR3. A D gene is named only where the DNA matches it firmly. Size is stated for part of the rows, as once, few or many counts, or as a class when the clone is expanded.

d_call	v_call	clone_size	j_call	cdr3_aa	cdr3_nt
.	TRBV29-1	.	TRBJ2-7	CSVYGPSYEQYF	TGCAGCGTGTACGGGCCCTCCTACGAGCAGTACTTC
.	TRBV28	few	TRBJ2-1	CASRQGYNEQFF	TGTGCCAGCAGGCAGGGCTACAATGAGCAGTTCTTC
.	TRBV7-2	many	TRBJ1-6	CASSRLWDSPLHF	TGTGCCAGCAGCCGGTTGTGGGACTCACCCCTCCACTTT
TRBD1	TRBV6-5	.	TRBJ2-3	CASTWDRVADTQYF	TGTGCCAGCACCTGGGACAGGGTCGCAGATACGCAGTATTTT
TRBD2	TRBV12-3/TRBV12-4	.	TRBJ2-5	CASTLSSGGKTQYF	TGTGCCAGCACCCTTAGCAGCGGGGGCAAGACCCAGTACTTC
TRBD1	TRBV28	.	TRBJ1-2	CASSFQDRATSTF	TGTGCCAGCAGTTTTCAAGACAGGGCCACGTCCACCTTC
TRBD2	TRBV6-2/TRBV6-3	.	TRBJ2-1	CASSLAGGFNEQFF	TGTGCCAGCTCACTAGCGGGAGGATTCAATGAGCAGTTCTTC
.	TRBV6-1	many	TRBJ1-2	CASSEGWGPQSYDGYTF	TGTGCCAGCAGTGAAGGTTGGGGGCCACAGAGCTACGATGGCTACACCTTC
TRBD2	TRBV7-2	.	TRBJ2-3	CASSQAGVGADTQYF	TGTGCCAGCAGCCAGGCGGGAGTGGGGGCAGATACGCAGTATTTT
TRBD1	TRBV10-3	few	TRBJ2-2	CAIKAGGNTGELFF	TGTGCCATCAAGGCAGGGGGTAACACCGGGGAGCTGTTTTTT
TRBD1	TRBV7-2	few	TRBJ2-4	CASSPGQGDIQYF	TGTGCCAGCAGCCCAGGACAGGGGGACATTCAGTACTTC
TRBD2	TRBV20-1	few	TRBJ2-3	CSARDSLAGNTDTQYF	TGCAGTGCTAGAGATTCCCTAGCGGGAAACACAGATACGCAGTATTTT
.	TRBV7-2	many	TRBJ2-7	CASSPRGFASYEQYF	TGTGCCAGCAGCCCCCGGGGGTTCGCCTCCTACGAGCAGTACTTC
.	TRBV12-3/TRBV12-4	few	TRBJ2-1	CASSHQGGVSYNEQFF	TGTGCCAGCAGCCATCAGGGGGGCGTGTCCTACAATGAGCAGTTCTTC
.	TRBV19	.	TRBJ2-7	CASSLRRGKTYEQYF	TGTGCCAGTAGTCTCCGTCGGGGCAAGACCTACGAGCAGTACTTC
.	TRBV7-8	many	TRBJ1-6	CASSSWTVALHF	TGTGCCAGCAGCTCATGGACAGTGGCCCTCCACTTT
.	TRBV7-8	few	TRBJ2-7	CASSLSTETYEQYF	TGTGCCAGCAGCTTATCAACAGAAACCTACGAGCAGTACTTC
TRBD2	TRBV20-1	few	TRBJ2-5	CSARDPGLAQETQYF	TGCAGTGCTAGGGACCCGGGACTAGCGCAAGAGACCCAGTACTTC